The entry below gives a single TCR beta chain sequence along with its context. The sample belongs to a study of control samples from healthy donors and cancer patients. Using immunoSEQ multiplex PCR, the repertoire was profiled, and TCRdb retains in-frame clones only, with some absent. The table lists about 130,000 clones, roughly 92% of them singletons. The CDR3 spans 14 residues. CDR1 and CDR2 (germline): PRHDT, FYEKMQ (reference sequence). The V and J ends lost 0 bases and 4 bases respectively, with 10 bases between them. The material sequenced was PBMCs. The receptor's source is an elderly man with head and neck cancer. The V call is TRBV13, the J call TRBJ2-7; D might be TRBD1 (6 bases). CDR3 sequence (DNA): TGTGCCAGCAGCTTAGGTACAGGGCGGTACGAGCAGTACTTC. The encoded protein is CASSLGTGRYEQYF.